This T cell receptor (beta chain) emerged from a study of shared clonotypes between healthy human individuals. Turning to the study itself: Per-donor plates numbered three CD4 naive, three CD4 memory, two CD8 naive and one CD8 memory. Regarding the study as a whole: Naive subsets generally exceeded memory subsets in estimated richness.

About this clone: Its antigen is as yet unknown.

Sorted-subset replicate PCRs used 150 to 200 ng of genomic DNA. This amount corresponded to approximately 30,000 T cell genomes. Generated by immunoSEQ multiplex PCR, the TCRdb table keeps only in-frame clones and is missing some. This table holds 2,100,000 or so clones, approximately 94% found once. The sequencing input was naive CD4+ T cells sorted from blood. As to subset: CD45RA+ positively selected. The TCR comes from a young man in good health.

The CDR3 spells CASSLGTSASNYGYTF. In DNA form, the CDR3 reads TGTGCCAGCAGCTTAGGGACTTCGGCTTCAAACTATGGCTACACCTTC. The chain has TRBV7-6 and TRBJ1-2; the D is unclear. V lost 1 base, J lost 2 bases, and 14 bases lay in between. CDR1 SGHVS and CDR2 FNYEAQ come from the germline V gene. There are 16 residues in the CDR3.